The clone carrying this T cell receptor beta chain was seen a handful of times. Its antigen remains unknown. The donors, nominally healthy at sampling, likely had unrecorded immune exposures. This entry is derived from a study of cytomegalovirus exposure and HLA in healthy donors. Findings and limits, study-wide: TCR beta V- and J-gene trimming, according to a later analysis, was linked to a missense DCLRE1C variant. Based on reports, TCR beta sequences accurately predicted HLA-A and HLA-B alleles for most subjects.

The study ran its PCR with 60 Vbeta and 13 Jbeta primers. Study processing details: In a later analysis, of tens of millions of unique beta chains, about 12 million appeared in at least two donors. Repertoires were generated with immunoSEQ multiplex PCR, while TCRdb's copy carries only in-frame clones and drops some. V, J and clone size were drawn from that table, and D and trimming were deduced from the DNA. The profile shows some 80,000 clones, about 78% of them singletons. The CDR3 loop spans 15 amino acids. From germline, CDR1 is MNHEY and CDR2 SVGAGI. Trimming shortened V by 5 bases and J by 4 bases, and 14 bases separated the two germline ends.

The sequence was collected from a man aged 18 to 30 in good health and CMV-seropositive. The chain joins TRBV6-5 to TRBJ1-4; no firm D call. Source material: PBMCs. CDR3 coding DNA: TGTGCCAGCAGTACCTACACGGGTGGTAATGAAAAACTGTTTTTT. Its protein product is CASSTYTGGNEKLFF.